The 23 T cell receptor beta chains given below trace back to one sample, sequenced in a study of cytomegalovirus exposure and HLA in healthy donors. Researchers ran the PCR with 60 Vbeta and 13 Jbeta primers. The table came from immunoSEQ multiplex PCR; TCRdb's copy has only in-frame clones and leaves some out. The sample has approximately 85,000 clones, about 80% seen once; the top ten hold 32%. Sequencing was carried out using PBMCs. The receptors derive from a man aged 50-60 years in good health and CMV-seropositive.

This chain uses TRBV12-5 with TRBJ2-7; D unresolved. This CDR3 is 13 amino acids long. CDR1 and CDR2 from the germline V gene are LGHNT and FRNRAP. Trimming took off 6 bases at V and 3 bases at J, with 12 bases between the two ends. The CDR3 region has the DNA TGTGCTAGTGGCGAAACACCTGGCTACGAGCAGTACTTC. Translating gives CASGETPGYEQYF.

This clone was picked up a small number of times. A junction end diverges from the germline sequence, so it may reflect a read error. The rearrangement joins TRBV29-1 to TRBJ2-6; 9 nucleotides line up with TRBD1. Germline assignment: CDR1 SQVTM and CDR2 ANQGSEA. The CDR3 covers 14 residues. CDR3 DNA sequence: TGCAGCGTCGGGACAGGGACCGGGGCCAACGGCCTGACTTTC. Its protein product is CSVGTGTGANGLTF.

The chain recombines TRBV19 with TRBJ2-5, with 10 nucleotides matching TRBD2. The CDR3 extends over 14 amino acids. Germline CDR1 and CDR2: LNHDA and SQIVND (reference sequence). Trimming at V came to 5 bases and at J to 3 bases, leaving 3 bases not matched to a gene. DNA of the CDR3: TGTGCCAGTAGTCGGCTAGCGGGAGAAGAGACCCAGTACTTC. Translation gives CASSRLAGEETQYF.

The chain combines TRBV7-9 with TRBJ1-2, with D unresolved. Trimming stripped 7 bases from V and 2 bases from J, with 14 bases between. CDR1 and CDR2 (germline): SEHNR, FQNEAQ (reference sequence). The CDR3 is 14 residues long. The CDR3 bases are TGTGCCAGCAACCCGGGAGGATCCAACTATGGCTACACCTTC. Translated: CASNPGGSNYGYTF.

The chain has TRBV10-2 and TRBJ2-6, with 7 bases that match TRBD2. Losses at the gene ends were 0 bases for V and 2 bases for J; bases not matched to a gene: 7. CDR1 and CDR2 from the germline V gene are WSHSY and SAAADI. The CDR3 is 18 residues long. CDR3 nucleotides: TGCGCCAGCAGTGAGTCGGGAAGGGGAGGGGCTGGGGCCAACGTCCTGACTTTC. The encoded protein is CASSESGRGGAGANVLTF.

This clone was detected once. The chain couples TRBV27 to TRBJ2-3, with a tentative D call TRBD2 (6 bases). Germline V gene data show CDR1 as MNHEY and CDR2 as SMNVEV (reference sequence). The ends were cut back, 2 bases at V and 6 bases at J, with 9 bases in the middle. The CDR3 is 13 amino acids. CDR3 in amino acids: CASSLAGSDTQYF. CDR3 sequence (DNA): TGTGCCAGCAGTTTAGCGGGAAGTGATACGCAGTATTTT.

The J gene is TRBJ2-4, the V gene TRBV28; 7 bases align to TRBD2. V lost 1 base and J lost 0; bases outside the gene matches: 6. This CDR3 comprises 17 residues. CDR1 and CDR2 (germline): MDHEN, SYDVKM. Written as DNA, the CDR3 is TGTGCCAGCAGTTTATCGCGGGGGATGATAGCCAAAAACATTCAGTACTTC. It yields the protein CASSLSRGMIAKNIQYF.

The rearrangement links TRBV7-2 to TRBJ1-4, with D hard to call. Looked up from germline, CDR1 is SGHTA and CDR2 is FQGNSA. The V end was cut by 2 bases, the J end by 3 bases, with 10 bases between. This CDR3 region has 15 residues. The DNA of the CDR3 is TGTGCCAGCAGCTTAATCCCCGGTCCTAATGAAAAACTGTTTTTT. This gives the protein CASSLIPGPNEKLFF.

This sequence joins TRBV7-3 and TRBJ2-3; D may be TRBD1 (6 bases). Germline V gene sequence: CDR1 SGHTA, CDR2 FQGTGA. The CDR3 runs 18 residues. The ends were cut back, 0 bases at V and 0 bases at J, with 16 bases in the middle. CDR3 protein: CASSLTFATGPSTDTQYF. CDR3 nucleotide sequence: TGTGCCAGCAGCTTAACGTTCGCGACAGGACCTAGCACAGATACGCAGTATTTT.

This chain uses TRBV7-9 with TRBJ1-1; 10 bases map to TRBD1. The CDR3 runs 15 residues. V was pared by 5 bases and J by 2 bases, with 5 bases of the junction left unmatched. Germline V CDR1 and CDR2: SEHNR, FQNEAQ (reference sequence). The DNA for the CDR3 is TGTGCCAGCAGCCAACGGACAGGGGGAAACACTGAAGCTTTCTTT. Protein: CASSQRTGGNTEAFF.

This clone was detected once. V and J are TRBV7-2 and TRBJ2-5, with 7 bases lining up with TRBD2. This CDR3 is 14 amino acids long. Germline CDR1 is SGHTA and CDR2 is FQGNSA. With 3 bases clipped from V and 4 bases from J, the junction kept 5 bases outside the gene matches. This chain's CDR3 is CASSFQGGRETQYF. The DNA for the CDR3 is TGTGCCAGCAGCTTTCAGGGAGGGAGAGAGACCCAGTACTTC. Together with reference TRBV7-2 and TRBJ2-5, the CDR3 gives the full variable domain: GAGVSQSPSNKVTEKGKDVELRCDPISGHTALYWYRQSLGQGLEFLIYFQGNSAPDKSGLPSDRFSAERTGGSVSTLTIQRTQQEDSAVYLCASSFQGGRETQYFGPGTRLLVL.

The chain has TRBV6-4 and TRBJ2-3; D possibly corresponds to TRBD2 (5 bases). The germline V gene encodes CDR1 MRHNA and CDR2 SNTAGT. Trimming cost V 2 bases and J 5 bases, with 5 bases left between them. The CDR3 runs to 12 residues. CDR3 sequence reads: CASSDEGDTQYF. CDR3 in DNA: TGTGCCAGCAGTGACGAGGGAGATACGCAGTATTTT.

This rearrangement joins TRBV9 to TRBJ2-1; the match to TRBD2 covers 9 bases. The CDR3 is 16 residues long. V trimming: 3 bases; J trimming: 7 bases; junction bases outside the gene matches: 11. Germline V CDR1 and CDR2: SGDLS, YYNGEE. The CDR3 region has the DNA TGTGCCAGCAGCGCCTCTTTAGCGGGAGAAGGGAATGAGCAGTTCTTC. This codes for CASSASLAGEGNEQFF.

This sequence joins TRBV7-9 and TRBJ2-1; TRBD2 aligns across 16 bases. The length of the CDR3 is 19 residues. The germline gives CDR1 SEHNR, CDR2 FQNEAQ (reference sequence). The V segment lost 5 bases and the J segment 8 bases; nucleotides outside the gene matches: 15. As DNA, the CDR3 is TGTGCCAGCAGCAAGCCCGGGACTAGCGGGAGGGGGGTTGTCGATGAGCAGTTCTTC. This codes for CASSKPGTSGRGVVDEQFF.

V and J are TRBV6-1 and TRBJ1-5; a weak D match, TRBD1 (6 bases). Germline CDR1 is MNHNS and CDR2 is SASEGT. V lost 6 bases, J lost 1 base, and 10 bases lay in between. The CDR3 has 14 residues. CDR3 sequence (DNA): TGTGCCAGCAGCAGGGGTGGCAGCAATCAGCCCCAGCATTTT. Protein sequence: CASSRGGSNQPQHF.

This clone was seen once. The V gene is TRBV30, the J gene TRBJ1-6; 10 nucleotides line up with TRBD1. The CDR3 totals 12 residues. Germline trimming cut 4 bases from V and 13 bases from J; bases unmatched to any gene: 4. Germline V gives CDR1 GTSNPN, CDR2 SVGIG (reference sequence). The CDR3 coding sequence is TGTGCCTGGAATCTGGGACAGGGGCCCCTCCACTTT. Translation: CAWNLGQGPLHF. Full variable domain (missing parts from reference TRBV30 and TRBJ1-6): SQTIHQWPATLVQPVGSPLSLECTVEGTSNPNLYWYRQAAGRGLQLLFYSVGIGQISSEVPQNLSASRPQDRQFILSSKKLLLSDSGFYLCAWNLGQGPLHFGNGTRLTVT.

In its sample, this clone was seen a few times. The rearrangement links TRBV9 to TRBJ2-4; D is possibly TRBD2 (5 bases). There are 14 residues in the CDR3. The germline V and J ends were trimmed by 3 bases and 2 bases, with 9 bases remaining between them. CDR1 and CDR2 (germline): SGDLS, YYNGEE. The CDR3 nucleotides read TGTGCCAGCAGCGCGCCCGGGACCAAAAACATTCAGTACTTC. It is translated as CASSAPGTKNIQYF.

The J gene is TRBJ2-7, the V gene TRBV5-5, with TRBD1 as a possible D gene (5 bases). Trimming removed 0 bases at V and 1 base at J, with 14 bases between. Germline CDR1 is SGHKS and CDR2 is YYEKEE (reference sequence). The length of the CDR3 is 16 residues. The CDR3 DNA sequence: TGTGCCAGCAGCTTGGTAACAGGTCGTATTTCCTACGAGCAGTACTTC. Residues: CASSLVTGRISYEQYF.

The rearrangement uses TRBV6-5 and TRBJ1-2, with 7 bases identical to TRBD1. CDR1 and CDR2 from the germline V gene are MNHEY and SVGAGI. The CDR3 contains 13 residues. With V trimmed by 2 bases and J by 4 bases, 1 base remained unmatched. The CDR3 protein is CASSYRQGYGYTF. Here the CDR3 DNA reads TGTGCCAGCAGTTACCGACAGGGCTATGGCTACACCTTC.

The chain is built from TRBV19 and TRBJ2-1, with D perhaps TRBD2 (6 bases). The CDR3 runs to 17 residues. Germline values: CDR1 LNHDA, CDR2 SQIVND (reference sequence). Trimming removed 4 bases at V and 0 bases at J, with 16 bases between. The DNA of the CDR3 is TGTGCCAGTAGTACCCCCATCGGGAGCGGCTCCTACAATGAGCAGTTCTTC. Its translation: CASSTPIGSGSYNEQFF.

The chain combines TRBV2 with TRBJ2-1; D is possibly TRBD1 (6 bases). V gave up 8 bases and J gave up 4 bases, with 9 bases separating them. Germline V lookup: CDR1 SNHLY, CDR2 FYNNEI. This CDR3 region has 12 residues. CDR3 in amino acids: CASDQGYNEQFF. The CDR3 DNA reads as TGTGCCAGCGACCAGGGGTACAATGAGCAGTTCTTC.

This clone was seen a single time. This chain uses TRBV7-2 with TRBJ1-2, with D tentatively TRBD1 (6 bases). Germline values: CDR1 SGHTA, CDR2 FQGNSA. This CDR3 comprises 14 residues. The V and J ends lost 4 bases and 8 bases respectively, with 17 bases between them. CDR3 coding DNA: TGTGCCAGCAGCTCCACCACAGGGATTCAAGGCTACACCTTC. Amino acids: CASSSTTGIQGYTF.

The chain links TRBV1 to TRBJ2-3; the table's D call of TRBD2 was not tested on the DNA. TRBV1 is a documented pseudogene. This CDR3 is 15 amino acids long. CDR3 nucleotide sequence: TGCACCAGCAACCAGAGCGGAAGCCACACAGATACGCAGTATTTT. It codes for CTSNQSGSHTDTQYF.